A selection of T cell receptor beta chains follows, all from one sample in a study of blood T cell repertoires in COVID-19. Using immunoSEQ multiplex PCR, the repertoire was profiled, and TCRdb retains in-frame clones only, with some absent. The sample lists roughly 260,000 clones, around 80% occurring once. The sample consisted of peripheral blood. Receptors originate from a woman between 40 and 55 years old with active or convalescent COVID-19. CDR3s include the opening cysteine and the closing phenylalanine or tryptophan. D genes are given only for firm matches. Only part of the rows carry a size: once, few, many, or a class if the clone is expanded.

d_gene: TRBD2
abundance: NA
v_gene: TRBV5-1
j_gene: TRBJ2-1
CDR3nt: TGCGCCAGCAGCCCGCTGACGACTAGCGGGGGTGGCAATGAGCAGTTCTTC
CDR3aa: CASSPLTTSGGGNEQFF

d_gene: NA
abundance: NA
v_gene: TRBV10-3
j_gene: TRBJ1-2
CDR3nt: TGTGCCATCAGTGACGGGATCTATGGCTACACCTTC
CDR3aa: CAISDGIYGYTF

d_gene: NA
abundance: NA
v_gene: TRBV27
j_gene: TRBJ1-2
CDR3nt: TGTGCCAGCTGTTCGGGGGGTAATGGCTACACCTTC
CDR3aa: CASCSGGNGYTF

d_gene: TRBD1
abundance: NA
v_gene: TRBV18
j_gene: TRBJ1-2
CDR3nt: TGTGCCAGCTCACCACCGGGGGGGACAGGGAACTATGGCTACACCTTC
CDR3aa: CASSPPGGTGNYGYTF

d_gene: NA
abundance: few
v_gene: TRBV10-2
j_gene: TRBJ2-7
CDR3nt: TGCGCCAGCACGGGTAGAAGCAGGGACTACGAGCAGTACTTC
CDR3aa: CASTGRSRDYEQYF

d_gene: TRBD2
abundance: NA
v_gene: TRBV6-5
j_gene: TRBJ2-5
CDR3nt: TGTGCCAGCATCCGGGGGGGCGTCGTTGGGGCCCAGTACTTC
CDR3aa: CASIRGGVVGAQYF

d_gene: TRBD1
abundance: NA
v_gene: TRBV6-6
j_gene: TRBJ1-1
CDR3nt: TGTGCCAGCAGAAGGGGACAGGGCGAGACTGAAGCTTTCTTT
CDR3aa: CASRRGQGETEAFF

d_gene: TRBD1
abundance: NA
v_gene: TRBV9
j_gene: TRBJ2-1
CDR3nt: TGTGCCAGCAGCCCGCATCGGGGACAGGGTTATTTCGATGAGCAGTTCTTC
CDR3aa: CASSPHRGQGYFDEQFF

d_gene: NA
abundance: few
v_gene: TRBV29-1
j_gene: TRBJ2-5
CDR3nt: TGCAGCGTTGGCCTACAAGAGACCCAGTACTTC
CDR3aa: CSVGLQETQYF

d_gene: NA
abundance: NA
v_gene: TRBV6-5
j_gene: TRBJ2-4
CDR3nt: TGTGCCAGCAGCTTTGGTCTAGAAGACATTCAGTACTTC
CDR3aa: CASSFGLEDIQYF

d_gene: NA
abundance: NA
v_gene: TRBV5-1
j_gene: TRBJ1-1
CDR3nt: TGCGCCAGCAAGGACGTTACAGGGAACACTGAAGCTTTCTTT
CDR3aa: CASKDVTGNTEAFF

d_gene: NA
abundance: NA
v_gene: TRBV5-5
j_gene: TRBJ1-6
CDR3nt: TGTGCCAGCAGCCCGGGTTGGTCAGCAAATAATTCACCCCTCCACTTT
CDR3aa: CASSPGWSANNSPLHF

d_gene: TRBD2
abundance: NA
v_gene: TRBV30
j_gene: TRBJ2-1
CDR3nt: TGTGCCTGGACCGGGGGGTTTACCTACAATGAGCAGTTCTTC
CDR3aa: CAWTGGFTYNEQFF

d_gene: TRBD1
abundance: NA
v_gene: TRBV2
j_gene: TRBJ1-4
CDR3nt: TGTGCCAGCAGTTTCCGGGACAGCAGTAATGAAAAACTGTTTTTT
CDR3aa: CASSFRDSSNEKLFF

d_gene: NA
abundance: few
v_gene: TRBV7-9
j_gene: TRBJ1-1
CDR3nt: TGTGCCAGCAGCTTAGACGGGGGGGTCACTGAAGCTTTCTTT
CDR3aa: CASSLDGGVTEAFF

d_gene: NA
abundance: NA
v_gene: TRBV9
j_gene: TRBJ1-6
CDR3nt: TGTGCCAGCAGCGTAGCTGACCAGGGGTTTACACCCCTCCACTTT
CDR3aa: CASSVADQGFTPLHF

d_gene: NA
abundance: NA
v_gene: TRBV6-1
j_gene: TRBJ2-2
CDR3nt: TGTGCCAGCAGTGAATCGTCAGGGAGGCCCGGGGAGCTGTTTTTT
CDR3aa: CASSESSGRPGELFF

d_gene: NA
abundance: NA
v_gene: TRBV11-2
j_gene: TRBJ1-1
CDR3nt: TGTGCCAGCAGCTTTCCGGGGAGGACTGAAGCTTTCTTT
CDR3aa: CASSFPGRTEAFF

d_gene: NA
abundance: NA
v_gene: TRBV23-1
j_gene: TRBJ1-2
CDR3nt: TGCGCCAGCAGTCATTCGCCGGGGACTAGTATCTATGGCTACACCTTC
CDR3aa: CASSHSPGTSIYGYTF

d_gene: TRBD1
abundance: NA
v_gene: TRBV10-3
j_gene: TRBJ2-2
CDR3nt: TGTGCCGTGGGAGAGGGGGCTTCGAACACCGGGGAGCTGTTTTTT
CDR3aa: CAVGEGASNTGELFF

d_gene: NA
abundance: NA
v_gene: TRBV3-1/TRBV3-2
j_gene: TRBJ2-5
CDR3nt: TGTGCCAGCAGACCCCCTAATGGAGAGACCCAGTACTTC
CDR3aa: CASRPPNGETQYF

d_gene: NA
abundance: NA
v_gene: TRBV5-5
j_gene: TRBJ1-1
CDR3nt: TGTGCCAGCAGCTTGGATGGGGCACTGAACACTGAAGCTTTCTTT
CDR3aa: CASSLDGALNTEAFF

d_gene: NA
abundance: few
v_gene: TRBV28
j_gene: TRBJ1-2
CDR3nt: TGTGCCAGCACTCCCGACAGTTCCCTACGTGGCTACACCTTC
CDR3aa: CASTPDSSLRGYTF

d_gene: NA
abundance: NA
v_gene: TRBV13
j_gene: TRBJ2-2
CDR3nt: TGTGCCAGCAGCTTAGACCGAGGAGGGACCGGGGAGCTGTTTTTT
CDR3aa: CASSLDRGGTGELFF

d_gene: NA
abundance: once
v_gene: TRBV29-1
j_gene: TRBJ2-1
CDR3nt: TGCAGCGTTGCGCCTGGGAGAAATGAGCAGTTCTTC
CDR3aa: CSVAPGRNEQFF

d_gene: NA
abundance: NA
v_gene: TRBV11-3
j_gene: TRBJ1-1
CDR3nt: TGTGCCAGCAGCTTAGGACAGAACACTGAAGCTTTCTTT
CDR3aa: CASSLGQNTEAFF

d_gene: TRBD1
abundance: NA
v_gene: TRBV6-1
j_gene: TRBJ2-1
CDR3nt: TGTGCCAGCAGTGAAAGGGGGCGGGTCCCCTACAATGAGCAGTTCTTC
CDR3aa: CASSERGRVPYNEQFF

d_gene: TRBD1
abundance: few
v_gene: TRBV16
j_gene: TRBJ2-1
CDR3nt: TGTGCCAGCAGCAACGGTAGAGACAGGGGGCGTAATGAGCAGTTCTTC
CDR3aa: CASSNGRDRGRNEQFF

d_gene: NA
abundance: once
v_gene: TRBV29-1
j_gene: TRBJ1-4
CDR3nt: TGCAGCGTTGCAGATCTTTCAGCGGGTGAAAAACTGTTTTTT
CDR3aa: CSVADLSAGEKLFF

d_gene: TRBD1
abundance: NA
v_gene: TRBV5-1
j_gene: TRBJ2-1
CDR3nt: TGCGCCAGCAGCTTTCTTGGAGACAGGGAAAGTTGGATCTTC
CDR3aa: CASSFLGDRESWIF

d_gene: TRBD1
abundance: NA
v_gene: TRBV10-3
j_gene: TRBJ1-3
CDR3nt: TGTGCCATCAGTCCCCAGACAGGGTCGGGAAACACCATATATTTT
CDR3aa: CAISPQTGSGNTIYF

d_gene: TRBD1
abundance: NA
v_gene: TRBV9
j_gene: TRBJ2-1
CDR3nt: TGTGCCAGCAGCGTATCCGGGACAGGGCTCAATGAGCAGTTCTTC
CDR3aa: CASSVSGTGLNEQFF

d_gene: NA
abundance: NA
v_gene: TRBV28
j_gene: TRBJ1-2
CDR3nt: TGTGCCAGCAGTTTAGGAGGGAGTGGCTACACCTTC
CDR3aa: CASSLGGSGYTF

d_gene: NA
abundance: NA
v_gene: TRBV7-9
j_gene: TRBJ1-1
CDR3nt: TGTGCCAGCAGCTTAGTGTTCGTCAGGGGAGAAGCTTTCTTT
CDR3aa: CASSLVFVRGEAFF

d_gene: TRBD1
abundance: NA
v_gene: TRBV12-3/TRBV12-4
j_gene: TRBJ2-7
CDR3nt: TGTGCCACTACAGGGGGAGGATCCTACGAGCAGTACTTC
CDR3aa: CATTGGGSYEQYF

d_gene: TRBD1
abundance: once
v_gene: TRBV7-9
j_gene: TRBJ1-2
CDR3nt: TGTGCCAGCAGCCCTCGGACAGGGCATGGCTACACCTTC
CDR3aa: CASSPRTGHGYTF

d_gene: NA
abundance: NA
v_gene: TRBV28
j_gene: TRBJ1-5
CDR3nt: TGTGCCAGCAGTGTGGGAGGGAGCAATCAGCCCCAGCATTTT
CDR3aa: CASSVGGSNQPQHF

d_gene: TRBD1
abundance: NA
v_gene: TRBV19
j_gene: TRBJ1-2
CDR3nt: TGTGCCAGTAGACGGAGGAGGGGGCGAGATTATGGCTACACCTTC
CDR3aa: CASRRRRGRDYGYTF

d_gene: NA
abundance: NA
v_gene: TRBV18
j_gene: TRBJ1-1
CDR3nt: TGTGCCAGCTCACCCGAGACCCCCAGCGTGGGAGGGTGGACTGAAGCTTTCTTT
CDR3aa: CASSPETPSVGGWTEAFF

d_gene: NA
abundance: few
v_gene: TRBV3-1/TRBV3-2
j_gene: TRBJ1-5
CDR3nt: TGTGCCAGCAGCCGCACAGGGAATAGCAATCAGCCCCAGCATTTT
CDR3aa: CASSRTGNSNQPQHF

d_gene: TRBD1
abundance: few
v_gene: TRBV6-1
j_gene: TRBJ1-1
CDR3nt: TGTGCCAGCACTGACGAGGGCCAGGGGGTCCCCATGAACACTGAAGCTTTCTTT
CDR3aa: CASTDEGQGVPMNTEAFF

d_gene: TRBD1
abundance: once
v_gene: TRBV18
j_gene: TRBJ1-6
CDR3nt: TGTGCCAGCTCCCCGAACAGGGGATCACCCCTCCACTTT
CDR3aa: CASSPNRGSPLHF

d_gene: NA
abundance: NA
v_gene: TRBV6-1
j_gene: TRBJ1-4
CDR3nt: TGTGCCAGCAGTGAAGCCAACAGGTACAATGAAAAACTGTTTTTT
CDR3aa: CASSEANRYNEKLFF

d_gene: TRBD1
abundance: NA
v_gene: TRBV14
j_gene: TRBJ1-1
CDR3nt: TGTGCCAGCAGCCGATCGATCGACAGGGTAAACACTGAAGCTTTCTTT
CDR3aa: CASSRSIDRVNTEAFF

d_gene: NA
abundance: NA
v_gene: TRBV4-1
j_gene: TRBJ1-2
CDR3nt: TGCGCCAGCAGCCATTCCGAGAGCGGCTACACCTTC
CDR3aa: CASSHSESGYTF

d_gene: TRBD2
abundance: once
v_gene: TRBV18
j_gene: TRBJ2-1
CDR3nt: TGTGCCAGCTCTCTACTAGCGGGGGTATCCTACAATGAGCAGTTCTTC
CDR3aa: CASSLLAGVSYNEQFF

d_gene: TRBD1
abundance: NA
v_gene: TRBV5-6
j_gene: TRBJ1-1
CDR3nt: TGTGCCAGCAGCTCGGACGACAGGGGATTTTTTTCGAACACTGAAGCTTTCTTT
CDR3aa: CASSSDDRGFFSNTEAFF

d_gene: NA
abundance: NA
v_gene: TRBV6-5
j_gene: TRBJ1-5
CDR3nt: TGTGCCAGCAGTCCTCAGGGTTTTAATCAGCCCCAGCATTTT
CDR3aa: CASSPQGFNQPQHF

d_gene: NA
abundance: NA
v_gene: TRBV2
j_gene: TRBJ1-4
CDR3nt: TGTGCCAGCATTCGGGGGACAACTAATGAAAAACTGTTTTTT
CDR3aa: CASIRGTTNEKLFF

d_gene: NA
abundance: NA
v_gene: TRBV10-1
j_gene: TRBJ2-2
CDR3nt: TGCGCCAGCAGTGACCCCGGGGCCCGCGGAGGGGACACCGGGGAGCTGTTTTTT
CDR3aa: CASSDPGARGGDTGELFF

d_gene: TRBD1
abundance: many
v_gene: TRBV5-5
j_gene: TRBJ1-2
CDR3nt: TGTGCCAGCAGCGATTCCGGGACAGGGACCTATGGCTACACCTTC
CDR3aa: CASSDSGTGTYGYTF

d_gene: TRBD1
abundance: NA
v_gene: TRBV7-9
j_gene: TRBJ2-3
CDR3nt: TGTGCCAGCTCGTCCAGGGCAGGGGGCCCCTCAGATACGCAGTATTTT
CDR3aa: CASSSRAGGPSDTQYF

d_gene: NA
abundance: once
v_gene: TRBV30
j_gene: TRBJ2-5
CDR3nt: TGTGCCTGGAGTGACCGACCAGAGGGAGGGACCCAGTACTTC
CDR3aa: CAWSDRPEGGTQYF

d_gene: TRBD1
abundance: NA
v_gene: TRBV5-6
j_gene: TRBJ2-2
CDR3nt: TGTGCCAGCAGCTTGAATACAGGGGGCGTCACCGGGGAGCTGTTTTTT
CDR3aa: CASSLNTGGVTGELFF

d_gene: NA
abundance: NA
v_gene: TRBV5-1
j_gene: TRBJ1-1
CDR3nt: TGCGCCAGCAGTGACCTCAGCGGGCCCAATGAAGCTTTCTTT
CDR3aa: CASSDLSGPNEAFF

d_gene: NA
abundance: once
v_gene: TRBV12-5
j_gene: TRBJ2-7
CDR3nt: TGTGCTAGTGGTTTGGGGGACACCCCCTACGAGCAGTACTTC
CDR3aa: CASGLGDTPYEQYF

d_gene: NA
abundance: NA
v_gene: TRBV19
j_gene: TRBJ1-4
CDR3nt: TGTGCCAGTAGTGTCAGGGCAGGTATTGAAAAACTGTTTTTT
CDR3aa: CASSVRAGIEKLFF

d_gene: NA
abundance: NA
v_gene: TRBV6-2/TRBV6-3
j_gene: TRBJ1-1
CDR3nt: TGTGCCAGCAGTTTTGACAGAACAACTGAAGCTTTCTTT
CDR3aa: CASSFDRTTEAFF

d_gene: NA
abundance: NA
v_gene: TRBV7-9
j_gene: TRBJ1-2
CDR3nt: TGTGCCAGCAGCTTAGAGACGGGCTATGGCTACACCTTC
CDR3aa: CASSLETGYGYTF